This is a list of T cell receptor beta chains from one sample in a study of cytomegalovirus exposure and HLA in healthy donors. Method: immunoSEQ multiplex PCR; TCRdb's copy keeps in-frame clones and lacks some. The sample lists under 200,000 clones; roughly 78% were seen once. The sequencing input was PBMCs. All receptors come from a woman aged 40 to 50 in good health and CMV-seronegative. Each CDR3 is given without its conserved first and last residue. The D gene is left open where the match is weak. Only part of the rows carry a size: once, few, many, or a class if the clone is expanded.

V	size	D	CDR3
TRBV2	NA	TRBD1	ASSEWGRGLYEQY
TRBV15	NA	NA	ATSSQGFGNTIY
TRBV6-5	NA	NA	ASSFSNLGLLF
TRBV5-6	NA	NA	ASSLYYEQY
TRBV2	NA	NA	ASRRGGGTEAF
TRBV7-8	NA	TRBD1	ASSLYHRGLNTEAF
TRBV11-3	NA	NA	ASSLDPTAGGYT
TRBV5-4	NA	NA	ASSPGWDNYGYT
TRBV19	NA	TRBD2	ASSRELLAGLVETQY
TRBV29-1	NA	NA	SAGNGAGNQPQH
TRBV6-6	NA	TRBD2	ASSSGGGYEQF
TRBV11-2	NA	NA	ASSLSYRMVETQY
TRBV27	once	NA	ASSFPGETQY
TRBV5-1	NA	NA	ASSLGADYGYT
TRBV10-3	once	NA	AITSGTTNTGELF
TRBV6-1	NA	TRBD2	ASASGVVRDTQY
TRBV5-8	NA	NA	ASSPVGAQY
TRBV7-8	NA	TRBD1	ASSLDRTNQPQH
TRBV29-1	NA	NA	SVVPGPGGETQY
TRBV7-9	NA	TRBD1	ASSLVRGRRDTQY
TRBV5-1	NA	NA	ASSFGGGYEQY
TRBV5-1	NA	TRBD1	ASSLGQGNEKLF
TRBV7-3	NA	TRBD1	ASSPTGGEETQY
TRBV27	NA	NA	ASSLSGGTEAF
TRBV6-1	few	TRBD1	ASRLQGVYTEAF
TRBV7-9	few	NA	ASSPTGKSSYNEQF
TRBV27	once	NA	ASSQGSKNQPQH
TRBV6-5	NA	TRBD1	ASSRGTGANTIY
TRBV6-6	NA	TRBD1	ASNDRGGEQY
TRBV4-1	few	TRBD1	ASSLDRGSTEAF
TRBV5-4	NA	NA	ASSSFGGGDTQY
TRBV5-1	NA	NA	ASSSRGFELVF
TRBV19	NA	TRBD1	ASSGEGPTGGRNTDTQY
TRBV10-1	few	NA	ASSESLPGELF
TRBV19	NA	NA	ASSALGRALPEAF
TRBV7-9	NA	TRBD1	ASSHGTGAWDTEAF
TRBV4-3	NA	NA	ASSQDNYEQY
TRBV27	NA	NA	ASGPGRIEQY
TRBV9	NA	NA	ASSVEVRPGNTIY
TRBV28	NA	NA	ASSSGGKNEKLF
TRBV18	NA	TRBD1	ASGGQGKGADTQY
TRBV5-1	few	NA	ASSLGEYYEQY
TRBV2	NA	TRBD1	ASSGGTGPYEQY
TRBV6-6	NA	TRBD2	ASSATSGKFNEQY
TRBV2	NA	NA	ASGIQGMGMNTEAF
TRBV4-2	NA	NA	ASSLGAQWGETQY
TRBV2	few	TRBD2	ASSRLAGVTYEQY
TRBV4-2	once	TRBD1	ASSQNRGPLADTQY
TRBV7-2	NA	NA	ASSSPVRGNTEAF
TRBV7-8	NA	NA	ASGRSSGGGRSYNEQF
TRBV4-2	once	TRBD2	ASSQERGTSGGASTDTQY
TRBV6-5	NA	TRBD2	ASTPLAGLDNEQF
TRBV6-1	once	TRBD1	ASSEGPTGGTLNTEAF
TRBV28	NA	NA	ASNNQGRDTQY
TRBV30	few	NA	AWSVPTGSIGEKLF
TRBV5-1	few	TRBD1	ASSPGTGNEKLF
TRBV7-9	NA	TRBD1	ASSLQGLINYGYT
TRBV9	NA	NA	ASSVGGLSTGELF
TRBV7-9	NA	NA	ASSLDGVDSPLH
TRBV11-2	NA	NA	ASSPPTVSPLH